The 9 T cell receptor beta chains in this list originate from one sample, sequenced in a study of early T cells in non-severe SARS-CoV-2 infection. TCRdb re-derived calls from the 5' RACE reads in MiXCR, one entry per CDR3 protein. The sample shows some 64,000 distinct CDR3 sequences, 15% to 20% of them seen only once. The source was whole blood, collected at baseline. These receptors all come from an adult who was a healthcare worker with PCR-confirmed SARS-CoV-2 infection or an uninfected control (not recorded which).

This clonotype was seen only a few times. The chain employs TRBV20-1 and TRBJ1-1; no firm D call. CDR1 is DFQATT and CDR2 is SNEGSKA in the germline V gene (reference sequence). The CDR3 contains 12 residues. This chain's CDR3 is CSGSGGRTEAFF. CDR3 sequence (DNA): TGCAGCGGATCGGGAGGGCGTACTGAAGCTTTCTTT.

The rearrangement links TRBV7-2 to TRBJ1-6; a weak D match, TRBD1 (6 bases). CDR3 length equals 14 residues. Trimming shortened V by 7 bases and J by 0 bases, and 7 bases separated the two germline ends. The germline V gene encodes CDR1 SGHTA and CDR2 FQGNSA. The CDR3 DNA sequence: TGTGCCAGCAACAGGGACTCCTATAATTCACCCCTCCACTTT. Amino acids: CASNRDSYNSPLHF.

The table lists this clonotype with a few counts. J is TRBJ2-5 and V is TRBV20-1; D unresolved. V was trimmed by 3 bases and J by 1 base, leaving 0 bases between them. Germline V lookup: CDR1 DFQATT, CDR2 SNEGSKA (reference sequence). CDR3 size: 10 residues. The CDR3 bases are TGCAGTGCTAGCCAAGAGACCCAGTACTTC. Its translation is CSASQETQYF.

The chain couples TRBV5-1 to TRBJ1-1, with TRBD1 matching over 7 bases. The CDR3 runs to 13 residues. Germline lookup yields CDR1 SGHRS and CDR2 YFSETQ. J lost 8 bases, V lost 2 bases, and 6 bases had no gene match. The CDR3 loop is CASSLEIQGEAFF. The CDR3 region has the DNA TGCGCCAGCAGCTTAGAAATACAGGGGGAAGCTTTCTTT.

The V call is TRBV6-1, the J call TRBJ1-3; D is perhaps TRBD1 (6 bases). The V end was cut by 6 bases, the J end by 0 bases, with 9 bases between. The CDR3 has 14 amino acids. Germline V gene data show CDR1 as MNHNS and CDR2 as SASEGT. The CDR3: CASRARGSGNTIYF. CDR3 DNA sequence: TGTGCCAGCAGGGCCAGGGGCTCTGGAAACACCATATATTTT.

This clonotype occurred a few times. The chain combines TRBV2 with TRBJ2-5; D is perhaps TRBD1 (5 bases). Trimming stripped 6 bases from V and 2 bases from J, with 13 bases between. Germline loops: CDR1 SNHLY, CDR2 FYNNEI. The length of the CDR3 is 14 residues. The CDR3, as DNA: TGTGCCAGCAGATATCAGGGCAATCAAGAGACCCAGTACTTC. As protein: CASRYQGNQETQYF.

The chain has TRBV5-1 and TRBJ1-3, with no clear D. This CDR3 region has 14 residues. Deletions cut 3 bases from V and 0 bases from J, with 7 bases between. Germline V gives CDR1 SGHRS, CDR2 YFSETQ. The CDR3 sequence is CASSSSGSGNTIYF. The CDR3 DNA is TGCGCCAGCAGCTCCTCGGGCTCTGGAAACACCATATATTTT.

This clonotype occurred once. This chain links TRBV19 with TRBJ2-7, with D unclear. Per germline, CDR1 LNHDA and CDR2 SQIVND (reference sequence). Trimming took 5 bases from V and 0 from J, leaving 14 bases between them. This CDR3 spans 15 amino acids. Written as DNA, the CDR3 is TGTGCCAGTAGTCTCGAGACGGTAAGCTCCTACGAGCAGTACTTC. Protein product: CASSLETVSSYEQYF.

This clonotype was counted between two and nine times. The gene calls are TRBV19 and TRBJ2-5, with 9 bases fitting TRBD2. CDR1 is LNHDA, CDR2 SQIVND, per germline (reference sequence). The length of the CDR3 is 16 residues. J lost 3 bases, V lost 3 bases, and 8 bases had no gene match. The CDR3 DNA reads TGTGCCAGTAGTATTCCCGGCGGGGGGGCTGAAGAGACCCAGTACTTC. It yields the protein CASSIPGGGAEETQYF.